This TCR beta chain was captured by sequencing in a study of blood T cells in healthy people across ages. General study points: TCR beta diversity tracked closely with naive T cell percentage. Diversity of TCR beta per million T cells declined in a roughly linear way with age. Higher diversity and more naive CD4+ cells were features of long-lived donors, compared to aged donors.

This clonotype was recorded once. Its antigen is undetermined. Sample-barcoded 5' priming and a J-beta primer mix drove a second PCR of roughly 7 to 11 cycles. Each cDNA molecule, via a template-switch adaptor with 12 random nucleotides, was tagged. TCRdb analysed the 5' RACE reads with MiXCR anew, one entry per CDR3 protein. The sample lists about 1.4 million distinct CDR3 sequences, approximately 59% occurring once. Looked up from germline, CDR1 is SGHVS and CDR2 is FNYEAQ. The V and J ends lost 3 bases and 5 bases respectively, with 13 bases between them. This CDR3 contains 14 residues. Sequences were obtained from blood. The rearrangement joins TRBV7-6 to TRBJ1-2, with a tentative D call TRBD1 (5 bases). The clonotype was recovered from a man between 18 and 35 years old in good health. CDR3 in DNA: TGTGCCAGCAGCTTGGGAGTGGGGACTTATGGCTACACCTTC. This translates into CASSLGVGTYGYTF.